The T cell receptor (beta chain) described here comes from a study of CD8 T cells in Susac syndrome. TCR beta sequencing covered blood CD8+ and CD4+ T cells. Reverse transcription of about 0.5 to 1 ug RNA was carried out with random hexamers. TCR beta CDR3 was amplified by immunoSEQ multiplex PCR. This amplification extended across 54 Vbeta and 13 Jbeta segments. MiXCR was run by TCRdb on the immunoSEQ multiplex PCR reads, yielding one entry per CDR3 protein. The data hold around 280,000 distinct CDR3 sequences, with roughly nine tenths observed a single time. J gave up 1 base and V 3 bases, and 3 bases lay outside the gene matches. Looked up from germline, CDR1 is DFQATT and CDR2 is SNEGSKA (reference sequence). CDR3 length equals 14 residues.

This TCR was sampled from a human donor with multiple sclerosis. This chain connects TRBV20-1 to TRBJ2-1; 7 bases are shared with TRBD1. The source material was CD4+ T cells from PBMCs. The chain's CDR3 is CSASKTGSYNEQFF. CDR3 DNA sequence: TGCAGTGCTAGCAAGACAGGGTCCTACAATGAGCAGTTCTTC.